This TCR beta chain emerged from a study of shared clonotypes between healthy human individuals. Study summary: The plates for each donor numbered three CD4 naive, three CD4 memory, two CD8 naive and one CD8 memory.

Findings and caveats of the study: Shared across several donors were around 5% of the naive CD4 clonotypes. On the whole, naive subsets had larger estimated richness than memory subsets had.

Some clones are missing from TCRdb's copy, which holds only in-frame ones; the method was immunoSEQ multiplex PCR. The table shows millions of clones, with about 92% occurring only once. Selected positively for CCR7 and CD45RO-negative, naive CD8 cells excluded terminally differentiated effector memory CD45RA+ cells. The V end lost 3 bases, the J end lost 3 bases, and 6 bases lay between the germline ends. CDR1 is MNHEY, CDR2 SMNVEV, per germline (reference sequence). This CDR3 has 13 amino acids. This clone was seen only once. The antigen remains unidentified. Distinct nucleotide sequences in the sample also encode this CDR3.

This receptor was obtained from a man between 18 and 35 years old in good health. Some clones in this sample may be carry-over from other donors' samples. Material: naive CD8+ T cells from PBMCs. The V gene is TRBV27, the J gene TRBJ2-1; weak D call: TRBD1 (5 bases). CDR3 sequence: CASSFDSYNEQFF. In nucleotides, the CDR3 is TGTGCCAGCAGTTTCGACAGCTACAATGAGCAGTTCTTC.